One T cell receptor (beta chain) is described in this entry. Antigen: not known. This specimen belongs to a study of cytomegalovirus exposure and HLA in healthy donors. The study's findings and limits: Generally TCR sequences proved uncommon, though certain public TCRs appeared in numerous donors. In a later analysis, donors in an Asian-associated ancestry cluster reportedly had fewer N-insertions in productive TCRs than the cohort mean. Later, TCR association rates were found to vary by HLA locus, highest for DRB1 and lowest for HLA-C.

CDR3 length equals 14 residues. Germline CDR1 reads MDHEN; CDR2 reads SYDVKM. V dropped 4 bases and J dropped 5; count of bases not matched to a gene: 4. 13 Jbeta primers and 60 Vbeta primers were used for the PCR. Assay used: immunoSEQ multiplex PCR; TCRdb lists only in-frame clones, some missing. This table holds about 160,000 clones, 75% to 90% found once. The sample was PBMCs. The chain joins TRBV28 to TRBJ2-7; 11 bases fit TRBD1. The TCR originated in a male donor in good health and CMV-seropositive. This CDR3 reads CASSSSGQGDEQYF. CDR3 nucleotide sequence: TGTGCCAGCAGTTCCTCGGGACAGGGGGACGAGCAGTACTTC.